The 28 T cell receptor beta chains below were found in one sample sequenced in a study of blood T cell repertoires in COVID-19. The protocol was immunoSEQ multiplex PCR, while the TCRdb copy is restricted to in-frame clones and leaves out a portion. The sample holds 150,000 to 200,000 clones; around 87% are singletons and the top ten take 2.5% to 3%. The sample taken for sequencing was peripheral blood. The receptors stem from a man between 40 and 49 years old with active or convalescent COVID-19.

A word on this clone: The same CDR3 is also encoded by other DNA sequences in this sample. The rearrangement joins TRBV3-1 (or the pseudogene TRBV3-2) to TRBJ1-4; D perhaps matches TRBD1 (5 bases). The CDR3 spans 14 residues. V was pared by 4 bases and J by 2 bases, with 8 bases between. Germline V CDR1 and CDR2: LGHDT, YNNKEL (reference sequence). CDR3: CASSPRGTNEKLFF. CDR3 coding DNA: TGTGCCAGCAGCCCTCGGGGGACTAATGAAAAACTGTTTTTT.

CDR3 region: CASSEQAFSYEQYF. The CDR3 DNA follows: TGTGCCAGCAGTGAGCAGGCATTTTCCTACGAGCAGTACTTC. The chain couples TRBV6-1 to TRBJ2-7; D remains ambiguous. V lost 3 bases, J lost 1 base, and 10 bases lay in between. Germline CDR1 reads MNHNS; CDR2 reads SASEGT. The length of the CDR3 is 14 residues.

V gene TRBV29-1 combines with J gene TRBJ1-3; TRBD1 aligns across 7 bases. Germline V gene sequence: CDR1 SQVTM, CDR2 ANQGSEA. The CDR3 runs 14 residues. V trimming: 4 bases; J trimming: 0 bases; junction bases outside the gene matches: 3. The CDR3 spells CSVGKGASGNTIYF. Written as DNA, the CDR3 is TGCAGCGTTGGAAAGGGGGCCTCTGGAAACACCATATATTTT.

The chain uses TRBV3-1 (or the pseudogene TRBV3-2) and TRBJ1-1; D unclear. V was clipped by 4 bases and J by 3 bases, with 18 bases between them. Germline V gene sequence: CDR1 LGHDT, CDR2 YNNKEL (reference sequence). CDR3 length: 16 residues. The CDR3 region has the DNA TGTGCCAGCAGCCCTTATTTGGGAGGTTTCGACACTGAAGCTTTCTTT. This sequence encodes CASSPYLGGFDTEAFF.

V and J are TRBV5-5 and TRBJ1-4, with 10 bases aligning to TRBD1. Germline values: CDR1 SGHKS, CDR2 YYEKEE (reference sequence). The V segment lost 2 bases and the J segment 4 bases; nucleotides outside the gene matches: 5. The CDR3 is made up of 16 amino acids. For the CDR3, the DNA is TGTGCCAGCAGCTTTGGGACAGGGGTTCTTAATGAAAAACTGTTTTTT. Translating it yields CASSFGTGVLNEKLFF.

The genes are TRBV6-5 and TRBJ2-7; TRBD1 might be the D (5 bases). V shed 7 bases and J shed 6 bases, with 22 bases lying between them. The CDR3 extends over 15 amino acids. The V gene's germline CDR1 is MNHEY and CDR2 SVGAGI. The CDR3: CASTSPRAGYVEQYF. The CDR3 nucleotides read TGTGCCAGCACCTCACCCCGGGCAGGGTATGTCGAGCAGTACTTC.

This sequence joins TRBV29-1 and TRBJ1-4; no definite D call. The CDR3 loop spans 12 amino acids. V lost 6 bases and J lost 8, with 13 bases in between. Germline CDR1 and CDR2: SQVTM and ANQGSEA. As DNA, the CDR3 is TGCAGCGTCGTGGGCGATGAAGAAAAACTGTTTTTT. It encodes CSVVGDEEKLFF.

The rearrangement links TRBV7-3 to TRBJ2-1; D might be TRBD2 (5 bases). V was pared by 0 bases and J by 8 bases, with 11 bases between. The V gene's germline CDR1 is SGHTA and CDR2 FQGTGA. This CDR3 comprises 14 residues. The CDR3 here is CASSLTGMGDEQFF. The CDR3 nucleotides read TGTGCCAGCAGCTTAACAGGGATGGGAGATGAGCAGTTCTTC. The full variable domain, rest sourced from reference TRBV7-3 and TRBJ2-1, is GAGVSQTPSNKVTEKGKYVELRCDPISGHTALYWYRQSLGQGPEFLIYFQGTGAADDSGLPNDRFFAVRPEGSVSTLKIQRTERGDSAVYLCASSLTGMGDEQFFGPGTRLTVL.

The chain combines TRBV6-5 with TRBJ1-1; possible D gene TRBD1, 5 bases. Germline loops: CDR1 MNHEY, CDR2 SVGAGI. Trimming took off 1 base at V and 0 bases at J, with 9 bases between the two ends. The CDR3 loop spans 15 amino acids. CDR3 DNA sequence: TGTGCCAGCAGTTACTTAGGGGAAATGAACACTGAAGCTTTCTTT. Its translation: CASSYLGEMNTEAFF.

The rearrangement joins TRBV9 to TRBJ2-1; a weak D match, TRBD1 (6 bases). Trimming cost V 6 bases and J 9 bases, with 19 bases left between them. Germline loops: CDR1 SGDLS, CDR2 YYNGEE. This CDR3 region has 14 residues. The CDR3 protein is CASNRASVVSEQFF. CDR3 sequence (DNA): TGTGCCAGCAACAGGGCCTCCGTGGTGAGTGAGCAGTTCTTC.

The chain is built from TRBV12-3 or TRBV12-4 and TRBJ2-7; D not resolved. Trimming shortened V by 6 bases and J by 3 bases, and 9 bases separated the two germline ends. CDR3 length: 12 residues. CDR3 bases: TGTGCCAGCAGCCGAAACAACTACGAGCAGTACTTC. It is translated as CASSRNNYEQYF.

V gene TRBV29-1 combines with J gene TRBJ1-2; no clear D. CDR3 length: 13 residues. V dropped 3 bases and J dropped 7 bases, with 15 bases sitting between them. Germline V lookup: CDR1 SQVTM, CDR2 ANQGSEA. The CDR3 DNA is TGCAGCGTTGAGGCCCTGGCGACTCTTGGCTACACCTTC. Translation gives CSVEALATLGYTF.

This clone was recorded only once. CDR3 protein: CASSEEPVSYEQYF. In DNA, the CDR3 is TGTGCCAGCAGTGAAGAGCCTGTCTCCTACGAGCAGTACTTC. The chain links TRBV2 to TRBJ2-7; D uncertain. This CDR3 comprises 14 residues. CDR1 and CDR2 (germline): SNHLY, FYNNEI. V lost 1 base and J lost 0, with 7 bases in between.

This clone has a handful of counts. The chain employs TRBV14 and TRBJ1-3; D is unclear. Trimming removed 6 bases at V and 0 bases at J, with 6 bases between. The CDR3 covers 13 residues. CDR1 and CDR2 from the germline V gene are SGHDN and FVKESK. The CDR3 DNA reads as TGTGCCAGCAGTCCTTCCTCTGGAAACACCATATATTTT. Its protein product is CASSPSSGNTIYF.

This chain links TRBV12-5 with TRBJ2-7, with 12 bases aligning to TRBD2. Trimming at V came to 0 bases and at J to 7 bases, leaving 7 bases not matched to a gene. This CDR3 is 16 amino acids long. The germline gives CDR1 LGHNT, CDR2 FRNRAP. CDR3 DNA: TGTGCTAGTGGTTTGGTCCTGACTAGCGGGGGAGAAGAGCAGTACTTC. This translates into CASGLVLTSGGEEQYF.

The CDR3 coding sequence is TGTGCCAGCACCCCTTGGCAGGGCGACTCACCCCTCCACTTT. This encodes CASTPWQGDSPLHF. The rearrangement joins TRBV7-2 to TRBJ1-6; a possible D gene is TRBD1 (5 bases). V shed 7 bases and J shed 10 bases, with 17 bases lying between them. There are 14 residues in the CDR3. Germline V CDR1 and CDR2: SGHTA, FQGNSA.

CDR3 in amino acids: CASSGTRTGPAEAFF. Written as DNA, the CDR3 is TGCGCCAGCAGTGGCACTAGGACAGGGCCCGCTGAAGCTTTCTTT. This chain uses TRBV10-1 with TRBJ1-1, with 8 bases lining up with TRBD1. The CDR3 spans 15 residues. CDR1 WNHNN and CDR2 SYGVQD come from the germline V gene (reference sequence). Unmatched junction bases numbered 10, after V lost 4 bases and J lost 6 bases.

The V gene is TRBV19, the J gene TRBJ2-7; weak D call: TRBD1 (6 bases). Trimming pared 6 bases from V and 2 bases from J, leaving 11 bases between. The CDR3 is made up of 13 amino acids. Germline-derived CDR1 and CDR2 are LNHDA and SQIVND (reference sequence). CDR3 amino acids: CASRTTGTYEQYF. The CDR3 DNA reads as TGTGCCAGTAGAACGACAGGAACCTACGAGCAGTACTTC.

The rearrangement uses TRBV5-1 and TRBJ2-3; D perhaps matches TRBD2 (6 bases). This CDR3 has 17 amino acids. In germline, CDR1 is SGHRS, CDR2 YFSETQ. The V end was cut by 3 bases, the J end by 3 bases, with 20 bases between. The CDR3 nucleotides read TGCGCCAGCAGCTCCCTGGGTAGCGGTGTGGGGACAGATACGCAGTATTTT. Translated: CASSSLGSGVGTDTQYF.

The V gene is TRBV5-1, the J gene TRBJ2-7; tentatively, D is TRBD2 (6 bases). CDR1 is SGHRS and CDR2 is YFSETQ in the germline V gene. This CDR3 contains 14 residues. Trimming took 4 bases from V and 7 from J, leaving 18 bases between them. CDR3 bases: TGCGCCAGCAGCGGGGGGTCGGGGCTTGGGGAGCAGTACTTC. It yields the protein CASSGGSGLGEQYF.

The genes are TRBV12-3 or TRBV12-4 and TRBJ1-1, with 8 bases fitting TRBD1. The CDR3 contains 13 residues. V lost 6 bases to trimming and J lost 6 bases; unmatched junction nucleotides: 6. The CDR3 region is CASSMTGVAEAFF. In DNA form, the CDR3 reads TGTGCCAGCAGCATGACAGGGGTCGCTGAAGCTTTCTTT.

For the CDR3, the DNA is TGTGCCAGCTCACCACCGTACGGGACCGGGGAGCTGTTTTTT. As protein: CASSPPYGTGELFF. The rearrangement links TRBV18 to TRBJ2-2; D gene uncertain. The CDR3 totals 14 residues. Germline CDR1 reads KGHSH; CDR2 reads LQKENI. With 0 bases removed from V and 5 bases from J, the gap between germline ends came to 7 bases.

The chain combines TRBV6-1 with TRBJ1-5; unclear D gene. Germline V gene lookup returns CDR1 MNHNS and CDR2 SASEGT. CDR3 length equals 15 residues. V was trimmed by 2 bases and J by 11 bases, leaving 19 bases between them. The CDR3 loop is CASSEIIGPEGAQHF. CDR3 nucleotide sequence: TGTGCCAGCAGTGAAATTATCGGGCCGGAGGGTGCCCAGCATTTT.

The chain joins TRBV30 to TRBJ2-2, with a tentative D call TRBD1 (6 bases). This CDR3 contains 13 residues. Per germline, CDR1 GTSNPN and CDR2 SVGIG (reference sequence). The V and J ends lost 0 bases and 6 bases respectively, with 8 bases between them. In DNA form, the CDR3 reads TGTGCCTGGAGTGTACAGGGATCCGGGGAGCTGTTTTTT. Translated, it gives CAWSVQGSGELFF.

The chain is built from TRBV3-1 (or the pseudogene TRBV3-2) and TRBJ2-4, with 14 bases aligning to TRBD2. The CDR3 is 15 amino acids. Germline assignment: CDR1 LGHDT and CDR2 YNNKEL (reference sequence). V shed 2 bases and J 10 bases; nucleotides not matched to a gene: 4. CDR3 nucleotides: TGTGCCAGCAGCCAATCGGGACTAGCGGGAGTTATTCAGTACTTC. Protein product: CASSQSGLAGVIQYF.

V is TRBV2 and J is TRBJ2-7; TRBD1 aligns across 7 bases. Trimming removed 9 bases from V and 2 bases from J; junction bases left unmatched: 4. The germline gives CDR1 SNHLY, CDR2 FYNNEI. This CDR3 spans 12 amino acids. The CDR3 sequence is CASGTETYEQYF. DNA of the CDR3: TGTGCCAGTGGGACAGAGACCTACGAGCAGTACTTC.

V is TRBV12-3 or TRBV12-4 and J is TRBJ2-3, with D possibly TRBD1 on 5 matching bases. The germline V and J ends were trimmed by 2 bases and 4 bases, with 7 bases remaining between them. CDR3 length: 13 amino acids. The CDR3 DNA reads as TGTGCCAGCAGTTTAATAGGGGCAGATACGCAGTATTTT. It specifies CASSLIGADTQYF.

As for this clone: Other DNA sequences in this sample translate to the same CDR3. This chain uses TRBV10-3 with TRBJ1-1; D gene unclear. The CDR3 extends over 14 amino acids. CDR1 and CDR2 from the germline V gene are ENHRY and SYGVKD. Trimming left V 2 bases short and J 0 bases short, with 7 bases between. The DNA of the CDR3 is TGTGCCATCAGTGAGGGTCAGTTGAACACTGAAGCTTTCTTT. It encodes CAISEGQLNTEAFF.